Listed here are 5 T cell receptor beta chains from one sample, sequenced in a study of early T cells in non-severe SARS-CoV-2 infection. TCRdb fed the 5' RACE reads into MiXCR, producing one record per CDR3 protein. The sample yields 90,000 to 120,000 distinct CDR3 sequences, roughly an eighth seen once. The specimen sequenced was whole blood. These receptor sequences come from an adult who was a healthcare worker with PCR-confirmed SARS-CoV-2 infection or an uninfected control (not recorded which).

V gene TRBV29-1 combines with J gene TRBJ2-1; TRBD1 or TRBD2 may be the D gene (6 bases each). CDR1 is SQVTM, CDR2 ANQGSEA, per germline. CDR3 length: 11 residues. V lost 7 bases and J lost 12, with 16 bases in between. CDR3 nucleotide sequence: TGCAGCGCCCTACGGGGGCTTGGGCAGTTCTTC. Protein sequence: CSALRGLGQFF.

The table lists this clonotype with many counts. The J gene is TRBJ2-5, the V gene TRBV12-3 or TRBV12-4; 8 bases agree with TRBD2. The trim removed 3 bases at V and 2 bases at J, leaving 8 bases unmatched. This CDR3 has 16 residues. CDR3 DNA sequence: TGTGCCAGCAGTTTCGCGGGGGGCCATTTACAAGAGACCCAGTACTTC. Its protein is CASSFAGGHLQETQYF.

The table lists this clonotype with many counts. The chain has TRBV2 and TRBJ2-7; no firm D call. The germline V gene has CDR1 SNHLY and CDR2 FYNNEI. CDR3 length: 10 residues. V was clipped by 6 bases and J by 4 bases, with 4 bases between them. DNA of the CDR3: TGTGCCAGCAGCCGGTACGAGCAGTACTTC. Its protein product is CASSRYEQYF.

This clonotype was detected a few times. The rearrangement links TRBV3-1 to TRBJ1-3, with D unclear. The V gene lost 3 bases and the J gene lost 3 bases, with 9 bases spanning the gap. Per the germline V gene, CDR1 is LGHDT and CDR2 is YNNKEL (reference sequence). The CDR3 contains 14 residues. This chain's CDR3 is CASSQAGNGNTIYF. CDR3 bases: TGTGCCAGCAGCCAGGCCGGGAATGGAAACACCATATATTTT.

V is TRBV29-1 and J is TRBJ1-1; weak D call: TRBD1 (6 bases). The V gene lost 5 bases and the J gene lost 2 bases, with 9 bases spanning the gap. Per the germline V gene, CDR1 is SQVTM and CDR2 is ANQGSEA. This CDR3 has 12 residues. DNA for the CDR3: TGCAGCGTTCGGGGGCAAAACACTGAAGCTTTCTTT. Encoded protein: CSVRGQNTEAFF. Filled out from reference TRBV29-1 and TRBJ1-1, the complete variable domain reads SAVISQKPSRDICQRGTSLTIQCQVDSQVTMMFWYRQQPGQSLTLIATANQGSEATYESGFVIDKFPISRPNLTFSTLTVSNMSPEDSSIYLCSVRGQNTEAFFGQGTRLTVV.